The TCR beta chain under discussion was sequenced for a study of response to subunit inactivated influenza vaccine (dated by TCRdb to about 2018). Some background on the complete study: Deep quantitative T cell receptor repertoire profiling was used in the study to track responses to a trivalent subunit inactivated influenza vaccine. Beyond this particular receptor, the publication reports: The authors proposed that each seasonal influenza vaccination may bring in only a limited number of new T cells.

About this clonotype: Its antigen is still unknown. The record has no base qualities; no much larger clone is one base away.

The library was obtained by RT-PCR. Instrument on record: Illumina HiSeq 2500. The public sequencing data were trimmed at Q25 with fastp and processed into clonotypes with MiXCR by TCRdb, which kept only in-frame beta chains. Every distinct CDR3 protein forms one entry, paired with its most common genes and DNA. In all, the sample holds hundreds of thousands of distinct CDR3 sequences, and 12% of those were seen once. Of the sample, 9.5% to 13% is held by the ten largest clones. The sample was PBMCs from blood, taken on the day of vaccination. The clonotype originates from a man aged 50 to 59 who received an inactivated influenza vaccine. Donor details come from another sample of the same person, matched by shared clones.

The CDR3 loop reads CSARLAGEGQYF. The bases read TGCAGCGCACGACTAGCGGGAGAGGGGCAGTACTTC. The chain was built from TRBV29-1 and TRBJ2-7; the central 12 bases match TRBD2. Reading the germline V gene gives CDR1 SQVTM and CDR2 ANQGSEA. Spanning cysteine to phenylalanine, the CDR3 consists of 12 amino acids. Solely the CDR3 DNA is kept, with 36 bases framed from the first base. V and J are trimmed by 7 bases and 9 bases, and the gene matches miss 7 bases of the junction.